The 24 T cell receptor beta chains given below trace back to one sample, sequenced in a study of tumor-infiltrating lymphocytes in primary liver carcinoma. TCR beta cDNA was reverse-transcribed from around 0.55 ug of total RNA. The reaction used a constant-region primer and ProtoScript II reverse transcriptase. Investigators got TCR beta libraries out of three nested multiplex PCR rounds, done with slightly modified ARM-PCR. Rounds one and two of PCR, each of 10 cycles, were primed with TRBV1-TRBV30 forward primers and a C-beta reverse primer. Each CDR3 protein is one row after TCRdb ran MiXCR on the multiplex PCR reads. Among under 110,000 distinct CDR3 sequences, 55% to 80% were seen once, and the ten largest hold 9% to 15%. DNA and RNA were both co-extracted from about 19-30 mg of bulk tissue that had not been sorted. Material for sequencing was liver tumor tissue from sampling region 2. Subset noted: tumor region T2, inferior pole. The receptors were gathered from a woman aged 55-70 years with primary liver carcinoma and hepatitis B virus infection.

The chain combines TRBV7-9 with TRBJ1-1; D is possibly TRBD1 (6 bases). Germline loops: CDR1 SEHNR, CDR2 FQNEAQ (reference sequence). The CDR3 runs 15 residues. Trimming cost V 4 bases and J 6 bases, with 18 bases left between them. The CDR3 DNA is TGTGCCAGCAGCTCGACTTCAGGGGTGGGAGCTGAAGCTTTCTTT. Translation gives CASSSTSGVGAEAFF.

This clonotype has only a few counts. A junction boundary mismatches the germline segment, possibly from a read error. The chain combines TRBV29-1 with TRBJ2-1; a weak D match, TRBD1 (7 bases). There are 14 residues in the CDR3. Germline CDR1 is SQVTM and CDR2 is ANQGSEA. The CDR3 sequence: CSVEGTRGANKQFF. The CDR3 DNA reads TGCAGCGTTGAAGGGACCAGGGGGGCCAATAAGCAGTTCTTC.

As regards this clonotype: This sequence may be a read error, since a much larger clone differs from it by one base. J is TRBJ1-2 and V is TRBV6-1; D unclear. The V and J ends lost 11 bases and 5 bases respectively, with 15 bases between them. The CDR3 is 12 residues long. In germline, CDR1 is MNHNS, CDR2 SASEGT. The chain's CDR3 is CAAGSRGYGYTF. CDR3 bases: TGTGCCGCAGGCAGTCGCGGGTATGGCTACACCTTC.

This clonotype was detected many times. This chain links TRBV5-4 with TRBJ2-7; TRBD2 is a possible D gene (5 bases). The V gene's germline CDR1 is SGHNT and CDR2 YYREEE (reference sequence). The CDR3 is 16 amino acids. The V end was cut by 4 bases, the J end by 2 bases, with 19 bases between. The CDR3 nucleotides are TGTGCCAGCAGCCCCCGCGGAGGTGGCAGAGCCTACGAGCAGTACTTC. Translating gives CASSPRGGGRAYEQYF.

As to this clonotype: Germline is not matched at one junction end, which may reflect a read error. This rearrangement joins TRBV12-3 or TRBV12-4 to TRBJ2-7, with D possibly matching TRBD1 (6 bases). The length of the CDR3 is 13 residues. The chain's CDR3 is CASSSSGDMGQYF. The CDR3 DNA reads TGTGCTAGCAGTTCATCAGGGGACATGGGGCAGTACTTC.

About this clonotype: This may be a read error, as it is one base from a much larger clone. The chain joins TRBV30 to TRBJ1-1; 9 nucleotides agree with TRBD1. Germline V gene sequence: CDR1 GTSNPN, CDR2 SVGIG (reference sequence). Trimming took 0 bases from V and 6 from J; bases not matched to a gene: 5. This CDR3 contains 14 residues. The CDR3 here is CAWSVQGAWPEAFF. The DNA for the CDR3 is TGTGCCTGGAGTGTACAGGGGGCTTGGCCTGAAGCTTTCTTT. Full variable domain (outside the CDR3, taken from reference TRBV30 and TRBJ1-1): SQTIHQWPATLVQPVGSPLSLECTVEGTSNPNLYWYRQAAGRGLQLLFYSVGIGQISSEVPQNLSASRPQDRQFILSSKKLLLSDSGFYLCAWSVQGAWPEAFFGQGTRLTVV.

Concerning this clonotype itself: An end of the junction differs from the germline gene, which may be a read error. The CDR3 here is CAGSSSRTGNTEAFF. The CDR3, as DNA: TGCGCCGGCAGCTCGAGCCGGACAGGGAACACTGAAGCTTTCTTT. The chain carries TRBV5-1 and TRBJ1-1, with 7 bases aligning to TRBD1. The CDR3 loop spans 15 amino acids. CDR1 is SGHRS and CDR2 is YFSETQ in the germline V gene.

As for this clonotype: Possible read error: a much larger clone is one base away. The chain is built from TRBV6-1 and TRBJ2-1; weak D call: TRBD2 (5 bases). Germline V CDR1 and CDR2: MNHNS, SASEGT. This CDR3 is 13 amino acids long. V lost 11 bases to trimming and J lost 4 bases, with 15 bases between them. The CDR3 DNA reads TGTGCCGGCAACCCTGACTATTACAATGAGCAGTTCTTC. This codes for CAGNPDYYNEQFF.

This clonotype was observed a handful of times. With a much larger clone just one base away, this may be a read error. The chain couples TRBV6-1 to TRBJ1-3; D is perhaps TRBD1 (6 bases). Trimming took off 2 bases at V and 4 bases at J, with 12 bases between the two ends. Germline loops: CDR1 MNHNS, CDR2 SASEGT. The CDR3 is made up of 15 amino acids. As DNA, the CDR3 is TGTGCCAGCAGTGAAATGTGGGGGCCCGGAAACACCATATATTTT. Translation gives CASSEMWGPGNTIYF.

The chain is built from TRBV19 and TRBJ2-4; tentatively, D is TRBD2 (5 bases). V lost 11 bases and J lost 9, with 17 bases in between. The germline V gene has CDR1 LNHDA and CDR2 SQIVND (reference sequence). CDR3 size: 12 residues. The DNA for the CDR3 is TGTGCCGATACCGACGGGAAACGCATTCAGTACTTC. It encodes CADTDGKRIQYF.

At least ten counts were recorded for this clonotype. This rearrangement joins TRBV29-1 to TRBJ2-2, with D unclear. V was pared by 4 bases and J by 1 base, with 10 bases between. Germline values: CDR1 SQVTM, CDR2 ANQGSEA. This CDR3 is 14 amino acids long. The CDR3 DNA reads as TGCAGCGTTGGCCCGGATCAGAACACCGGGGAGCTGTTTTTT. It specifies CSVGPDQNTGELFF.

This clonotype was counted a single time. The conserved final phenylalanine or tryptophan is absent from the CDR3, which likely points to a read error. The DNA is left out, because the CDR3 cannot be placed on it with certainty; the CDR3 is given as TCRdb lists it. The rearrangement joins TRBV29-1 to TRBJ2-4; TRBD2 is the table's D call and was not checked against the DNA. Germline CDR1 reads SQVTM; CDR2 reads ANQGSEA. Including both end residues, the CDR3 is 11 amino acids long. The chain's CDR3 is CSVLIAGTTDI.

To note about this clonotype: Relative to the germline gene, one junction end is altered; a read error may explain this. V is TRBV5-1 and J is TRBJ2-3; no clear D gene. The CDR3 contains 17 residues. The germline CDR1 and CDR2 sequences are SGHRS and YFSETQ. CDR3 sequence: CASSLVPPETSTVTQYF. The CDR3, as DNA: TGCGCCAGCAGCTTGGTCCCGCCCGAAACGAGCACAGTTACGCAGTATTTT.

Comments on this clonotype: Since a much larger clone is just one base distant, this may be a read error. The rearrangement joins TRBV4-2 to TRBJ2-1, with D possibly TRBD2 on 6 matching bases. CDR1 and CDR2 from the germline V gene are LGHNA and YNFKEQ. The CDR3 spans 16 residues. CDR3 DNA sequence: TGTGCCAGCAGCCAAGAGGTAGCGGCGTTCTACAGTGAGCAGTTCTTC. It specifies CASSQEVAAFYSEQFF.

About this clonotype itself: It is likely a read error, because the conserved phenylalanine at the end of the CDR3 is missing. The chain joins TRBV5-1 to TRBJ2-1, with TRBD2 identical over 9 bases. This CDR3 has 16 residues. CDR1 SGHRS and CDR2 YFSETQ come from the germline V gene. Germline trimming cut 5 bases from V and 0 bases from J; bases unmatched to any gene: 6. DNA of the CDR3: TGCGCCAGCAGTTATAGCGGGGGTAGCTCCTACAATGAGCAGTTCGTC. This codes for CASSYSGGSSYNEQFV.

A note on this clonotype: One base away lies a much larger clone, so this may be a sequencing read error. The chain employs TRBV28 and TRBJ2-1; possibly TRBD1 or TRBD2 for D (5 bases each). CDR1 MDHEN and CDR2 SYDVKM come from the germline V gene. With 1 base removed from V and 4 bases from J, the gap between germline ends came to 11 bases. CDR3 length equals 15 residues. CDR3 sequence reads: CASSLSGSVYNEQFF. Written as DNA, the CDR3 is TGTGCCAGCAGTTTATCAGGGAGCGTATACAATGAGCAGTTCTTC.

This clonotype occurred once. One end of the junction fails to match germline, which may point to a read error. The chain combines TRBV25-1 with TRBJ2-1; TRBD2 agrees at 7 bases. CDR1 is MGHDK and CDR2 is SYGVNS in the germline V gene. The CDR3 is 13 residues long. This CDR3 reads CASSEREYNEHVF. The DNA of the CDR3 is TGTGCCAGCAGTGAGCGGGAGTACAATGAGCATGTCTTC.

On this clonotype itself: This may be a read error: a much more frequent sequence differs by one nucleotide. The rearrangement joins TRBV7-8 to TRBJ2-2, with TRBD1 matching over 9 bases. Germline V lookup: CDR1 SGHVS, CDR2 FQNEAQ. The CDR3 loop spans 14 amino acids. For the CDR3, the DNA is TGTGCCAGCAGCGTCCGGACAGGGGCCGGGGACCTGTTTTTT. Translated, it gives CASSVRTGAGDLFF.

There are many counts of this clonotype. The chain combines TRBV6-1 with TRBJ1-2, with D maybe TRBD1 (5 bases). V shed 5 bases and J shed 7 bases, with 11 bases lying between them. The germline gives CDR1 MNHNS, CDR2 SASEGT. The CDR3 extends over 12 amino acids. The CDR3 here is CASSSQGLGYTF. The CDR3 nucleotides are TGTGCCAGCAGTTCGCAGGGTCTTGGCTACACCTTC.

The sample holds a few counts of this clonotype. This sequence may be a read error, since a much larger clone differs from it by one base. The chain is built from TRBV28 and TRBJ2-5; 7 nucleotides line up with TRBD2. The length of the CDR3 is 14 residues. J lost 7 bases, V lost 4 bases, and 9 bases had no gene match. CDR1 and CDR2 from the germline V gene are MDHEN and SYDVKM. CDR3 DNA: TGTGCCAGCAGTTCCGGGGGGACCCTCGGGACCCAGTACTTC. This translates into CASSSGGTLGTQYF. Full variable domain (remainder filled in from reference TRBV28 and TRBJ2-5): DVKVTQSSRYLVKRTGEKVFLECVQDMDHENMFWYRQDPGLGLRLIYFSYDVKMKEKGDIPEGYSVSREKKERFSLILESASTNQTSMYLCASSSGGTLGTQYFGPGTRLLVL.

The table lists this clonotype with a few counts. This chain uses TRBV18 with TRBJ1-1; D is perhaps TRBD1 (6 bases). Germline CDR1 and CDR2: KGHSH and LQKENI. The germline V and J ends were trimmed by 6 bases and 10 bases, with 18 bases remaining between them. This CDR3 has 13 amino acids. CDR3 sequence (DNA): TGTGCCAGCTCCCAGGGGCTCGGGGAGGCAGCTTTCTTT. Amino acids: CASSQGLGEAAFF.

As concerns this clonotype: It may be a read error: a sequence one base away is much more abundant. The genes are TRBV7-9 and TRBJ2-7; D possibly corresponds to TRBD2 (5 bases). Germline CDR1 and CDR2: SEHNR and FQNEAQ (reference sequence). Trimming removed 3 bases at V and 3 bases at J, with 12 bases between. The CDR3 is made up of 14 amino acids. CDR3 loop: CASSLWEKNYEQYF. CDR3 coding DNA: TGTGCCAGCAGCTTGTGGGAGAAGAACTACGAGCAGTACTTC.

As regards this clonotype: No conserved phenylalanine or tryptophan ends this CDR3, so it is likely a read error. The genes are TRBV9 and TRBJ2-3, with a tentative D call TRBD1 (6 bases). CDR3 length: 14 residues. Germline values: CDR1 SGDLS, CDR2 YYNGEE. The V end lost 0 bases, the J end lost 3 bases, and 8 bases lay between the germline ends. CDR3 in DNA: TGTGCCAGCAGCGTAGTCGGGACAACAGATACGCAGTATTCT. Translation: CASSVVGTTDTQYS.

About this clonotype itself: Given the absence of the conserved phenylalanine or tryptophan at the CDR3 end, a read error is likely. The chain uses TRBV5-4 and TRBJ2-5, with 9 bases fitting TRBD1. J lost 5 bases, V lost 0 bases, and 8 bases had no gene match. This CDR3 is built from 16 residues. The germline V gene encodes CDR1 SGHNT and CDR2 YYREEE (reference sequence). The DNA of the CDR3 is TGTGCCAGCAGCTTGGCCACGACAGGGGGAGGGGAGACCCAGTACTTG. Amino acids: CASSLATTGGGETQYL.